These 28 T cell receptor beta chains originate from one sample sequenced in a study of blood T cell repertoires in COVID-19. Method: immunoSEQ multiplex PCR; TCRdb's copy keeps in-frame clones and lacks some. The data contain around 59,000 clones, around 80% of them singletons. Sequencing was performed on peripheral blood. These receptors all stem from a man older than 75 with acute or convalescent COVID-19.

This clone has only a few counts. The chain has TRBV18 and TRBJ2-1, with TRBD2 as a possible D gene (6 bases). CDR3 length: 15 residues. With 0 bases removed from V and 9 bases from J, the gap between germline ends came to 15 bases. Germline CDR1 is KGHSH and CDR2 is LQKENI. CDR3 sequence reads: CASSPPTYGSSEQFF. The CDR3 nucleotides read TGTGCCAGCTCACCACCGACTTACGGGAGTAGTGAGCAGTTCTTC.

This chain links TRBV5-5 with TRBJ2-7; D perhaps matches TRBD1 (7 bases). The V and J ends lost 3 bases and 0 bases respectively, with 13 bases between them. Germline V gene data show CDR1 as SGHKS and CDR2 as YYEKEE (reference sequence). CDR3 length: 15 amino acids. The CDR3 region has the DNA TGTGCCAGCAGCTCGGCGGGACAGAGCTCCTACGAGCAGTACTTC. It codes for CASSSAGQSSYEQYF.

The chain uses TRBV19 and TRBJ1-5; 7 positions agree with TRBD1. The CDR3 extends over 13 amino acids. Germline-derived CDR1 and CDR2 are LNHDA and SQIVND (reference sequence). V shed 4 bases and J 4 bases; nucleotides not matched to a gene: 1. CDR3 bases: TGTGCCAGTAGTAGACAGGGAAATCAGCCCCAGCATTTT. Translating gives CASSRQGNQPQHF.

CDR3 DNA sequence: TGTGCCAGCAGCCAATGGACAGGGGCTGAAGCTTTCTTT. Amino acid sequence: CASSQWTGAEAFF. The chain recombines TRBV14 with TRBJ1-1, with 9 bases matching TRBD1. With V trimmed by 2 bases and J by 6 bases, 1 base remained unmatched. This CDR3 has 13 amino acids. Per the germline V gene, CDR1 is SGHDN and CDR2 is FVKESK.

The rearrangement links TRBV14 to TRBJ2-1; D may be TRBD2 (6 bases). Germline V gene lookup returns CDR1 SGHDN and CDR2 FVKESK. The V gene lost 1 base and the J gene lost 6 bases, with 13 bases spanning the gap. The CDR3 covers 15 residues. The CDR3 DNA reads TGTGCCAGCAGCCAAGTACCGGGAGACGGCAATGAGCAGTTCTTC. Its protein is CASSQVPGDGNEQFF.

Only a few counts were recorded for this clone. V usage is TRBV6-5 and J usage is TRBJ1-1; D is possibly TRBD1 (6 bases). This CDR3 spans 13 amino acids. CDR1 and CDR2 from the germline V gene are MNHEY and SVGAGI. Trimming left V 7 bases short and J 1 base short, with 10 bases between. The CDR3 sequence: CASTGRGNTEAFF. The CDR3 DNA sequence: TGTGCCAGCACCGGCAGGGGGAACACTGAAGCTTTCTTT.

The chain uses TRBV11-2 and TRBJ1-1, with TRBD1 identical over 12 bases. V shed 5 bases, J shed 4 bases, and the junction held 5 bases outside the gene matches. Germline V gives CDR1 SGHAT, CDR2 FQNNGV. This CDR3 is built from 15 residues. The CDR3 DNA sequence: TGTGCCAGCAGCGGGGGGACAGGGGGCATCACTGAAGCTTTCTTT. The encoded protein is CASSGGTGGITEAFF.

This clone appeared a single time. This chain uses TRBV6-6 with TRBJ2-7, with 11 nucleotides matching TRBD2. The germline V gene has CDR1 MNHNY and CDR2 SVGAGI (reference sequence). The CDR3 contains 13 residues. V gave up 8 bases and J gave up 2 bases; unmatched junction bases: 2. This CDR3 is CASLLAGAYEQYF. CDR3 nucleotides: TGTGCCAGCCTACTAGCGGGAGCCTACGAGCAGTACTTC.

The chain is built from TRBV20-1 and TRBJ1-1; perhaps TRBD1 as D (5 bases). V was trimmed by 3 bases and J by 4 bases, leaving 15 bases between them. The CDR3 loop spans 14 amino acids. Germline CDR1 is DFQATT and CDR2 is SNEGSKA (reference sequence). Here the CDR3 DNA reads TGCAGTGCTAGTGACTTAAGGGGTTCCACTGAAGCTTTCTTT. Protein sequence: CSASDLRGSTEAFF.

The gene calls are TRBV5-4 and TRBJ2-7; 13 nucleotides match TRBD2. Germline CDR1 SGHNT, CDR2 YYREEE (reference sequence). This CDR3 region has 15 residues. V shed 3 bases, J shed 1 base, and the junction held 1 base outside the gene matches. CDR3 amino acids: CASSWGLAGSYEQYF. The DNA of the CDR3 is TGTGCCAGCAGCTGGGGACTAGCGGGGTCCTACGAGCAGTACTTC.

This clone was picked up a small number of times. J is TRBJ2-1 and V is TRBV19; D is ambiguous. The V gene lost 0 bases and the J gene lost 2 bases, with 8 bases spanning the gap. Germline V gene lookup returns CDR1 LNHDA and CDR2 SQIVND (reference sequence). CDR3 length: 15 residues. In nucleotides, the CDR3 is TGTGCCAGTAGTATAGACCCCGCGACCTACAATGAGCAGTTCTTC. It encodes CASSIDPATYNEQFF.

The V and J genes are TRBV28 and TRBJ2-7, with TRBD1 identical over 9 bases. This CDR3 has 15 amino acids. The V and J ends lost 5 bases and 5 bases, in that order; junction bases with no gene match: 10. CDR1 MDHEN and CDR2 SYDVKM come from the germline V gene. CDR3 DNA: TGTGCCAGCAGTCGCCGGGACAGGGACGTCGACGAGCAGTACTTC. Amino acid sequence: CASSRRDRDVDEQYF.

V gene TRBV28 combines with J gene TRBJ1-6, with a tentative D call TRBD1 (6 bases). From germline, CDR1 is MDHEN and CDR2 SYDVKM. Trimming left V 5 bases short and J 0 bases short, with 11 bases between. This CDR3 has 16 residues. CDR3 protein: CASSGQSSSYNSPLHF. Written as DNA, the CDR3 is TGTGCCAGCAGTGGACAGTCGAGCTCCTATAATTCACCCCTCCACTTT.

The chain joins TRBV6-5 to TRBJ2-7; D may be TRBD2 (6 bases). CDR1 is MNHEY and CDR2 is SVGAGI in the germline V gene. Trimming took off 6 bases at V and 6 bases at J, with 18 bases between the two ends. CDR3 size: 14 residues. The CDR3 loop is CASRGSRAGSEQYF. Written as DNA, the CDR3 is TGTGCCAGCAGGGGAAGTAGGGCGGGGTCCGAGCAGTACTTC.

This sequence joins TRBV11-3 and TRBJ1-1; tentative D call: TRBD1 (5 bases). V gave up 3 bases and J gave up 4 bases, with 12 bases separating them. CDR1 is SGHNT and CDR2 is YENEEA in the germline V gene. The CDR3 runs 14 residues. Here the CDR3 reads CASSLGQSSTEAFF. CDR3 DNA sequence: TGTGCCAGCAGCTTGGGGCAGAGCTCCACTGAAGCTTTCTTT.

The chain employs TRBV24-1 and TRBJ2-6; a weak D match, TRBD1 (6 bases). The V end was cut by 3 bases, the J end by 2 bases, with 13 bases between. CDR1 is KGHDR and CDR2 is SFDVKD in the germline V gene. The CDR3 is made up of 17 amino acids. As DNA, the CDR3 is TGTGCCACCAGTGATGGGAGATACAGGGCTGGGGCCAACGTCCTGACTTTC. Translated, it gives CATSDGRYRAGANVLTF.

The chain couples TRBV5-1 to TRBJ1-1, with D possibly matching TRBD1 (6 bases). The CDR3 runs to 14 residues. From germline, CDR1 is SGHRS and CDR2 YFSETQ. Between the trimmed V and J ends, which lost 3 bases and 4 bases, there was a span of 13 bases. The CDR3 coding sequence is TGCGCCAGCAGCTCATCAGGGGTGAGCACTGAAGCTTTCTTT. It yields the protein CASSSSGVSTEAFF.

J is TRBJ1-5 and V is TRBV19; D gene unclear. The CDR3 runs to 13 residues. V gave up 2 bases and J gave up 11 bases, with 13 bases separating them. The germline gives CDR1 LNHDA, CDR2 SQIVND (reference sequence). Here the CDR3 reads CASSITRDSTQHF. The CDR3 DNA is TGTGCCAGTAGTATAACCCGCGATAGCACCCAGCATTTT.

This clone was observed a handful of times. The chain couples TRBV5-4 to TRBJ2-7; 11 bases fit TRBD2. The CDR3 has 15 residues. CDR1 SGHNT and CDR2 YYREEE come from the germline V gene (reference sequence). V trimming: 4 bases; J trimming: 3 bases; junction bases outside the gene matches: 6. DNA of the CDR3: TGTGCCAGCAGCGAGCGACTAGCGGGAAACTACGAGCAGTACTTC. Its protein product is CASSERLAGNYEQYF. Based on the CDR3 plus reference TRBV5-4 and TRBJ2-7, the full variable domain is ETGVTQSPTHLIKTRGQQVTLRCSSQSGHNTVSWYQQALGQGPQFIFQYYREEENGRGNFPPRFSGLQFPNYSSELNVNALELDDSALYLCASSERLAGNYEQYFGPGTRLTVT.

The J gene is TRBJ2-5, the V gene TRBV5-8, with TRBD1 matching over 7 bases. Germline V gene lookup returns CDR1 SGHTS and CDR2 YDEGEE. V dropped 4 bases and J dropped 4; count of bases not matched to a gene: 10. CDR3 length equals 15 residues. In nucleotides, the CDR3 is TGTGCCAGCAGCCCCAGGCTGGGACAGTTAGAGACCCAGTACTTC. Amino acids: CASSPRLGQLETQYF.

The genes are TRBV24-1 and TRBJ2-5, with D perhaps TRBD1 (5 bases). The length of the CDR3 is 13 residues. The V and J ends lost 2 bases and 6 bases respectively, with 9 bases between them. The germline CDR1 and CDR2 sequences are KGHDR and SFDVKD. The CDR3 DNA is TGTGCCACCAGTGATTGGGGCTTGAAGACCCAGTACTTC. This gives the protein CATSDWGLKTQYF.

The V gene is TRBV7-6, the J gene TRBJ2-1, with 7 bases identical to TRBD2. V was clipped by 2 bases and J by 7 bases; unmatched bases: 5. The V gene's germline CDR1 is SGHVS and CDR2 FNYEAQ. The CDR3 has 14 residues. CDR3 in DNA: TGTGCCAGCAGCTTAAATCCAGCGGGGAATGAGCAGTTCTTC. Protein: CASSLNPAGNEQFF.

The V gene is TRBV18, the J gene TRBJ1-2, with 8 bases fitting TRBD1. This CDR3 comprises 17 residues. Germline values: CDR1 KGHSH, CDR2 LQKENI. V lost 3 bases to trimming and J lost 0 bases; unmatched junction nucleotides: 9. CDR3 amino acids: CASSPLGQGGSNYGYTF. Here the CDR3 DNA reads TGTGCCAGCTCACCCCTAGGACAGGGAGGATCTAACTATGGCTACACCTTC.

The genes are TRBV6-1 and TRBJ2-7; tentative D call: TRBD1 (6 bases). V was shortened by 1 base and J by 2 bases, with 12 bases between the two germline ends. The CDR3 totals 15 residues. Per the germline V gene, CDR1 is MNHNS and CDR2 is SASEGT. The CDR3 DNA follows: TGTGCCAGCAGTGAAGGGGTCAGGGGACCCTACGAGCAGTACTTC. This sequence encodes CASSEGVRGPYEQYF.

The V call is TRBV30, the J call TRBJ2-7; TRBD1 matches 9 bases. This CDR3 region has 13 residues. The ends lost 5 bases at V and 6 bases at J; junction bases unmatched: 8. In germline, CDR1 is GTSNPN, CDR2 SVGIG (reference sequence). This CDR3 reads CAWAGTGSSEQYF. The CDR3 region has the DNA TGTGCCTGGGCCGGGACAGGGTCGTCCGAGCAGTACTTC.

The CDR3 spells CASLTGGSDYGYTF. The CDR3 DNA reads as TGTGCCAGCTTGACAGGGGGAAGCGACTATGGCTACACCTTC. The chain has TRBV7-9 and TRBJ1-2; 9 bases map to TRBD1. CDR1 and CDR2 (germline): SEHNR, FQNEAQ (reference sequence). The V segment lost 8 bases and the J segment 3 bases; nucleotides outside the gene matches: 7. This CDR3 region has 14 residues. The entire variable domain, with the rest obtained from reference TRBV7-9 and TRBJ1-2, is as follows: DTGVSQNPRHKITKRGQNVTFRCDPISEHNRLYWYRQTLGQGPEFLTYFQNEAQLEKSRLLSDRFSAERPKGSFSTLEIQRTEQGDSAMYLCASLTGGSDYGYTFGSGTRLTVV.

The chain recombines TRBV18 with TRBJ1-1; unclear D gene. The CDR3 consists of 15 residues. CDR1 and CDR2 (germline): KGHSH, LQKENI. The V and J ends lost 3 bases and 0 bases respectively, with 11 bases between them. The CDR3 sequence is CASSPIAEMNTEAFF. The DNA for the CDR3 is TGTGCCAGCTCACCGATCGCGGAGATGAACACTGAAGCTTTCTTT.

The CDR3 here is CASGESRGQGHEQYF. As DNA, the CDR3 is TGTGCCAGCGGAGAAAGTCGGGGACAGGGCCACGAGCAGTACTTC. The chain joins TRBV2 to TRBJ2-7, with 9 positions matching TRBD1. The ends lost 8 bases at V and 5 bases at J; junction bases unmatched: 13. The CDR3 is 15 residues long. Germline V gene sequence: CDR1 SNHLY, CDR2 FYNNEI. The full variable domain, in which reference TRBV2 and TRBJ2-7 provide the parts outside the CDR3, is EPEVTQTPSHQVTQMGQEVILRCVPISNHLYFYWYRQILGQKVEFLVSFYNNEISEKSEIFDDQFSVERPDGSNFTLKIRSTKLEDSAMYFCASGESRGQGHEQYFGPGTRLTVT.